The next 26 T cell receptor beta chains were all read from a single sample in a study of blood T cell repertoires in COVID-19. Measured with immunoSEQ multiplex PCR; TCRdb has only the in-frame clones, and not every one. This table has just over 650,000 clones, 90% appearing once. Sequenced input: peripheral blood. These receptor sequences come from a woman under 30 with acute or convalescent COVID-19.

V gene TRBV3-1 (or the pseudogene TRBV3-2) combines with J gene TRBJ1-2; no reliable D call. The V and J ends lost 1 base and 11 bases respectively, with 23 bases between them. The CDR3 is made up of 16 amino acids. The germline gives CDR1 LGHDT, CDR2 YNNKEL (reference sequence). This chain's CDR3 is CASSQVQPQALKAYTF. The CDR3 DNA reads TGTGCCAGCAGCCAAGTCCAACCCCAGGCCCTTAAAGCTTACACCTTC.

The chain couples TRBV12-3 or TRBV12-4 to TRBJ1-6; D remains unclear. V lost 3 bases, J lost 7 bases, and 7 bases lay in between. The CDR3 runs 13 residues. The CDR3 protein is CASSLSGNSPLHF. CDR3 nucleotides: TGTGCCAGCAGTTTGTCAGGCAATTCACCCCTCCACTTT.

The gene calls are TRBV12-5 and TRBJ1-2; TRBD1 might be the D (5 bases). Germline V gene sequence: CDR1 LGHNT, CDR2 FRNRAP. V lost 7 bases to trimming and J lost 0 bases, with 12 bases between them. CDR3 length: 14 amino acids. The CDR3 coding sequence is TGTGCTAGTGCCCCAGGGCTACCTAACTATGGCTACACCTTC. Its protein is CASAPGLPNYGYTF. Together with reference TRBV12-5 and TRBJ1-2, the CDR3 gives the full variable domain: DARVTQTPRHKVTEMGQEVTMRCQPILGHNTVFWYRQTMMQGLELLAYFRNRAPLDDSGMPKDRFSAEMPDATLATLKIQPSEPRDSAVYFCASAPGLPNYGYTFGSGTRLTVV.

The CDR3 DNA sequence: TGTGCCTGGGTGAGGACAGGGGGCTTGGGCACTGAAGCTTTCTTT. Amino acids: CAWVRTGGLGTEAFF. The gene calls are TRBV30 and TRBJ1-1; 11 bases agree with TRBD1. The J segment lost 4 bases and the V segment lost 5 bases, leaving 9 bases of the junction unmatched. The germline V gene has CDR1 GTSNPN and CDR2 SVGIG (reference sequence). The CDR3 spans 15 residues. Supplemented by reference TRBV30 and TRBJ1-1, the full variable domain reads SQTIHQWPATLVQPVGSPLSLECTVEGTSNPNLYWYRQAAGRGLQLLFYSVGIGQISSEVPQNLSASRPQDRQFILSSKKLLLSDSGFYLCAWVRTGGLGTEAFFGQGTRLTVV.

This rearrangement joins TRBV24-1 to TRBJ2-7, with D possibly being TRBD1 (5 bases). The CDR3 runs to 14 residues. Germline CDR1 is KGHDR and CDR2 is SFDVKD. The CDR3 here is CGTSDSDRPYEQYF. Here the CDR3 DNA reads TGTGGTACCTCAGACAGCGATAGACCCTACGAGCAGTACTTC.

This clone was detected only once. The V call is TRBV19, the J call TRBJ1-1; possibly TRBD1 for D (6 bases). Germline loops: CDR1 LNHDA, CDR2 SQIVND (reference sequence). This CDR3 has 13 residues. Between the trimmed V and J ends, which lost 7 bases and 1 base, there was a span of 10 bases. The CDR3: CASTGQKNTEAFF. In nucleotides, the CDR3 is TGTGCCAGTACGGGACAAAAGAACACTGAAGCTTTCTTT.

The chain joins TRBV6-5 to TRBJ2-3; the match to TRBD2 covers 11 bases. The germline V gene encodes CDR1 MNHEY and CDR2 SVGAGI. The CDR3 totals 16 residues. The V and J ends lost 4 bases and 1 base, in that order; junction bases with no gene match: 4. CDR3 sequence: CASSFGTSGRTDTQYF. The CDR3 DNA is TGTGCCAGCAGTTTCGGGACTAGCGGACGCACAGATACGCAGTATTTT.

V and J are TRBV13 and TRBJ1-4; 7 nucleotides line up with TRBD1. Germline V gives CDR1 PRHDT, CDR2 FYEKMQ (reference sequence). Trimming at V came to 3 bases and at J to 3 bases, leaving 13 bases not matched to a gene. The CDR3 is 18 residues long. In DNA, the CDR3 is TGTGCCAGCAGCTTGTTAAGGGGGCCGAGGTCAGCTAATGAAAAACTGTTTTTT. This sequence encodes CASSLLRGPRSANEKLFF.

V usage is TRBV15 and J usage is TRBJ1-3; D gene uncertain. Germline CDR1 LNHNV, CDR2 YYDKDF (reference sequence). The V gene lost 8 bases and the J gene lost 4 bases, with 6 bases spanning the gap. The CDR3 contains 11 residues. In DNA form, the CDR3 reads TGTGCCACCGGGCGAGGAAACACCATATATTTT. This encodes CATGRGNTIYF.

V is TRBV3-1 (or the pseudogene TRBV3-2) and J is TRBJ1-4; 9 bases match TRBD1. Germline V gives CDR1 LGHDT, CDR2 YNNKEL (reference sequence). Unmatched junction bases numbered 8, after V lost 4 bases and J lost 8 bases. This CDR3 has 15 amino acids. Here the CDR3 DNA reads TGTGCCAGCAGCCCTCGGACAGGGGTTCGAGAAAAACTGTTTTTT. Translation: CASSPRTGVREKLFF.

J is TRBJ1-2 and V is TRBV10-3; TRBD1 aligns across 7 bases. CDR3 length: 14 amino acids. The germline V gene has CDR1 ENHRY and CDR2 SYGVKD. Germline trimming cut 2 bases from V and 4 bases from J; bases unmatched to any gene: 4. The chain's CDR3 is CAISEPQGPYGYTF. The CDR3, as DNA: TGTGCCATCAGTGAGCCACAGGGGCCCTATGGCTACACCTTC.

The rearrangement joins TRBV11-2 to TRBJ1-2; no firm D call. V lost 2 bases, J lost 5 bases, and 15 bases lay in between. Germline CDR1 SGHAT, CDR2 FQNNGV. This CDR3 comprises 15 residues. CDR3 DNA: TGTGCCAGCAGCTTAAGCGGGATCCCTTTATATGGCTACACCTTC. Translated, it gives CASSLSGIPLYGYTF.

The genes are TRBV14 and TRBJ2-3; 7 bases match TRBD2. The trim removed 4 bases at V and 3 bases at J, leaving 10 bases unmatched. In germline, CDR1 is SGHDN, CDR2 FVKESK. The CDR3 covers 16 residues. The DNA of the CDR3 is TGTGCCAGCAGCCCCTTAGGGGCGGGGGAGACAGATACGCAGTATTTT. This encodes CASSPLGAGETDTQYF.

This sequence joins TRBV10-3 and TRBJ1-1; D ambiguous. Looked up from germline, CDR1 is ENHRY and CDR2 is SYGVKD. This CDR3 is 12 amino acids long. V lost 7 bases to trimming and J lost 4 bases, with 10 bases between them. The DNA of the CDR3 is TGTGCCATCATTGGAGAGGGCACTGAAGCTTTCTTT. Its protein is CAIIGEGTEAFF.

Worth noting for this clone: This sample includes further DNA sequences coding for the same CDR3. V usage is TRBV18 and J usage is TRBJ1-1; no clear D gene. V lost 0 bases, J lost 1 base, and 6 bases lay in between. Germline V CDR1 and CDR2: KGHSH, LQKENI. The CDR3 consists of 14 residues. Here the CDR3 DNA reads TGTGCCAGCTCACCACCGAGCGGGAACACTGAAGCTTTCTTT. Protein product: CASSPPSGNTEAFF.

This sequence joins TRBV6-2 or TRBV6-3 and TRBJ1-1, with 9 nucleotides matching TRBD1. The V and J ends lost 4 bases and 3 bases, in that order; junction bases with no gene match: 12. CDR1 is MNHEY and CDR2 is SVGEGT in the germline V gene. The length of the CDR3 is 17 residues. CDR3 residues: CASSSRGTGRTDTEAFF. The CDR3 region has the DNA TGTGCCAGCAGTTCGCGCGGGACAGGGCGAACTGACACTGAAGCTTTCTTT.

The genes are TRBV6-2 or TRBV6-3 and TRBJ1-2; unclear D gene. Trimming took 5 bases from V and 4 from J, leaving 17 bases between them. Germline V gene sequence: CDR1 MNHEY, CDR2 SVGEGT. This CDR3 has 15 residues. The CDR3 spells CASSQPTESVYGYTF. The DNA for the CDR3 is TGTGCCAGCAGTCAACCAACAGAATCCGTCTATGGCTACACCTTC.

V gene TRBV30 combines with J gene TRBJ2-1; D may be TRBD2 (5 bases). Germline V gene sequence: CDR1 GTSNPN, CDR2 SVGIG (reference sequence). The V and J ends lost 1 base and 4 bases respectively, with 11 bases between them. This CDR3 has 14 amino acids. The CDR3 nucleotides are TGTGCCTGGAGTGCGGGGTCAACGTACAATGAGCAGTTCTTC. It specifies CAWSAGSTYNEQFF.

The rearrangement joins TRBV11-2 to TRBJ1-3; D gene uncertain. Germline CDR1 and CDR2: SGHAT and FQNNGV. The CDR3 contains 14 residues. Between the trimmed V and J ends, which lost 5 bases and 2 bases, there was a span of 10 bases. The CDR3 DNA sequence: TGTGCCAGCAGCCTTACAGTGCCTGGAAACACCATATATTTT. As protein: CASSLTVPGNTIYF.

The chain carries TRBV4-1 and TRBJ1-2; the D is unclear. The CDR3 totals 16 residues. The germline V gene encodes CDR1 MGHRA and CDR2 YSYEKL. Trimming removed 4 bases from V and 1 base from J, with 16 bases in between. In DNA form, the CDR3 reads TGCGCCAGCAGCCTCCGGCCGGGTAGTAATAACTATGGCTACACCTTC. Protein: CASSLRPGSNNYGYTF.

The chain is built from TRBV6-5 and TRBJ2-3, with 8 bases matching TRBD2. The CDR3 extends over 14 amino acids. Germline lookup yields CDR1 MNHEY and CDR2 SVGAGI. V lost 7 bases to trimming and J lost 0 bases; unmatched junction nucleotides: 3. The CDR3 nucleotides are TGTGCCAGCAACCGGGGGGGGAGCACAGATACGCAGTATTTT. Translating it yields CASNRGGSTDTQYF.

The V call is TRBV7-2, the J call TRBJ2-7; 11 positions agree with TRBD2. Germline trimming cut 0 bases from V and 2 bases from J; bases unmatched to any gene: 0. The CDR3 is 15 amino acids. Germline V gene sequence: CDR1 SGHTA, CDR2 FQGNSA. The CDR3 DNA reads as TGTGCCAGCAGCTTAGCTAGCGGGGGGGCCTACGAGCAGTACTTC. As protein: CASSLASGGAYEQYF.

Here the CDR3 reads CASSPRDSYGYTF. The DNA of the CDR3 is TGTGCCAGCAGCCCTCGGGACAGCTATGGCTACACCTTC. This chain links TRBV9 with TRBJ1-2; 7 bases line up with TRBD1. CDR1 and CDR2 (germline): SGDLS, YYNGEE. The CDR3 has 13 residues. After removal of 4 bases from V and 4 bases from J, the junction contained 4 bases not matched to a gene. Looking up the rest from reference TRBV9 and TRBJ1-2 gives the full variable domain: DSGVTQTPKHLITATGQRVTLRCSPRSGDLSVYWYQQSLDQGLQFLIQYYNGEERAKGNILERFSAQQFPDLHSELNLSSLELGDSALYFCASSPRDSYGYTFGSGTRLTVV.

The DNA for the CDR3 is TGTGCCAGCAGCCCGACAGGGGCAAACTACGAGCAGTACTTC. It is translated as CASSPTGANYEQYF. V and J are TRBV11-2 and TRBJ2-7, with 8 bases that match TRBD1. Germline CDR1 and CDR2: SGHAT and FQNNGV. There are 14 residues in the CDR3. V dropped 5 bases and J dropped 3; count of bases not matched to a gene: 6.

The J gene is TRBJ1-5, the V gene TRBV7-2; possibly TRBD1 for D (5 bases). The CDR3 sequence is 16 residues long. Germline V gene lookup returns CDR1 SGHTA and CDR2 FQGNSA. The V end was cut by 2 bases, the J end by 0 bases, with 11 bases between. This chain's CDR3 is CASSLRQTYSNQPQHF. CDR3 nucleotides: TGTGCCAGCAGCTTAAGACAGACGTATAGCAATCAGCCCCAGCATTTT.

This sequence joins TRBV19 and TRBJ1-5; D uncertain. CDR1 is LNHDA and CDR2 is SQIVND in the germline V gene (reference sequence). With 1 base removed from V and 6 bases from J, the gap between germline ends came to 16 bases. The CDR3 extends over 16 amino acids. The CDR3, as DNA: TGTGCCAGTAGTATAGGGGCGCGGAGGGCTGCTCAGCCCCAGCATTTT. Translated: CASSIGARRAAQPQHF.